Listed here is a single T cell receptor (beta chain). Its antigen remains undetermined. The sample holds no much larger clone one base away, and base qualities are not on file. The High Capacity cDNA Reverse Transcription Kit was used to reverse transcribe all of the isolated RNA, meaning that expressed TCRB transcripts were what got sequenced. Deep immunoSEQ sequencing was performed on naive, central memory and regulatory T cell samples, with an average of around 3.5 million total reads per sample. Sorted cells were lysed in RLT buffer, and RNA was extracted using DNase-treated RNeasy Micro or Mini kits according to cell number. Each cell subset was processed separately to prevent cross-contamination, with patient and healthy donor samples processed together. The immunoSEQ multiplex PCR was used to amplify TCRB sequences from cDNA, generating 87-bp fragments that spanned the CDR3 region. Sequencing of the amplicons was done on the Illumina HiSeq platform. In the source study's methods: PCR bias was corrected computationally using synthetic template baselines, and reads within Hamming distance 2 were collapsed, with unmergeable singletons discarded. Reads were aligned against IMGT so that V, D and J genes, CDR3 length and insertions or deletions at six rearrangement sites could be assigned. Within each subset, clonotype counts were normalized to the number of sorted cells before true diversity and Gini coefficients were calculated with the tcR R package. Repertoire sharing was quantified using the overlap coefficient calculated on TCRB nucleotide sequences. The source is immuneACCESS, and TCRdb retained only in-frame sequences with V and J called. Part of the clones is not carried over; for the studies checked, unresolved V genes explain less than half of this, and the remainder is unexplained. Clone size and V and J calls were adopted from that table, with D and trimming inferred from the DNA. This sample is represented by about 370,000 clones; over 8.5% of them were singletons. The top ten hold 0.55% to 0.75% of the sample.

The sample belongs to a study of beta chain features in type 1 diabetes (dated by TCRdb to about 2018). About the study as a whole: Patients and healthy donors did not differ in mean age, gender distribution, total cell number or subset yield. Naive and central memory subsets were obtained from all 28 donors, but regulatory and stem cell-like memory subsets were isolated from only 8 patients and about 8 healthy donors. A total of roughly 100 million sorted cells were examined across all samples, and a strong correlation was observed between cell number per subset and RNA yield. In the study, recently diagnosed type 1 diabetes patients and matched healthy donors were compared on the TCRB repertoires of their sorted circulating CD4+ T cell subsets.

Results the study describes overall, beyond this receptor: Type 1 diabetes patients showed a moderate but significant shortening of TCRB CDR3 length in all four CD4+ subsets. Because cDNA was sequenced instead of genomic DNA, activated cells with high expression could be over-represented, although the groups did not differ in activation or CD3 levels. Only small numbers of individuals were included in the HLA sub-analyses, which left unresolved whether HLA type had any influence on TCRB rearrangement. The naive, central memory and regulatory TCRB repertoires appeared to resemble one another more closely among patients than among healthy donors. At VDJ recombination sites, patients with type 1 diabetes made fewer insertions and deleted more nucleotides, a pattern implying thymic rearrangement abnormalities. PCR may preferentially amplify shorter templates, but because patient and control samples were amplified and corrected together, any resulting skew would affect both groups equally.

From cysteine to phenylalanine, the CDR3 is 15 amino acids long. Only CDR3 DNA is held: 45 bases, read in frame from base 1. The junction shows trimming of 5 bases on V and 3 bases on J, plus 14 bases between the germline ends. The germline V gene encodes CDR1 MNHEY and CDR2 SMNVEV (reference sequence). From each donor, a single peripheral blood sample of 90 to 150 mL on average was drawn into heparinised tubes. A BD FACSAria II and a panel including CD45RO, CCR7, CD25, CD127, CD95 and CD27 were used to sort naive, central memory, regulatory and stem cell-like memory CD4+ T cells. Every sorted population had a purity above 95%. Right away, PBMCs were isolated by Lymphoprep density gradient centrifugation and were stained directly, with no culture step. So that batch effects would be minimized, each experiment stained and sorted samples in pairs, pairing one healthy donor with one patient.

This sequence was found in a man aged 25 to 40 with type 1 diabetes. The sequence is built from TRBV27 and TRBJ1-5; a tentative D call is TRBD1 (6 bases match). Input material: central memory CD4+ T cells from blood. The base sequence is TGTGCCAGCAGTCGACAGGACGGACTCAATCAGCCCCAGCATTTT. Translated, this gives CASSRQDGLNQPQHF.